Following are 4 T cell receptor beta chains from one sample sequenced in a study of T cell repertoires in cytomegalovirus infection. No antigen is known for these receptors. TCRdb processed the reads anew with MiXCR; each CDR3 protein has one entry. The sample consists of 200,000 to 250,000 distinct CDR3 sequences, less than 50% of them appearing once. Source: CD8+ T cells from cultured PBMCs, taken from culture after CMV antigen stimulation. These receptors were obtained from a human donor in good health (CMV status not recorded). Some clones in this sample may be carry-over from other donors' samples.

This chain's CDR3 is CASSVSVTGELFF. The CDR3 DNA reads as TGCGCCAGCAGCGTCAGTGTCACCGGGGAGCTGTTTTTT. The chain couples TRBV5-1 to TRBJ2-2; D remains unclear. Germline V lookup: CDR1 SGHRS, CDR2 YFSETQ. This CDR3 is 13 amino acids long. V lost 4 bases and J 4 bases, leaving 8 bases between the germline ends.

In this sample, this clonotype turned up many times. The V gene is TRBV11-2, the J gene TRBJ2-7, with a tentative D call TRBD2 (5 bases). V shed 5 bases and J shed 7 bases, with 24 bases lying between them. CDR1 SGHAT and CDR2 FQNNGV come from the germline V gene. This CDR3 comprises 16 residues. The CDR3 nucleotides read TGTGCCAGCAGCGTAGCGAGACGGAGCCCCTATGGGGAGCAGTACTTC. Translating it yields CASSVARRSPYGEQYF.

This clonotype was seen more than once but under ten times. V is TRBV20-1 and J is TRBJ2-5; possible D gene TRBD2, 5 bases. CDR1 DFQATT and CDR2 SNEGSKA come from the germline V gene (reference sequence). V shed 5 bases and J shed 7 bases, with 17 bases lying between them. This CDR3 has 13 amino acids. CDR3: CSAGPGSSGTQYF. The CDR3 DNA reads as TGCAGTGCTGGACCGGGGTCATCGGGGACCCAGTACTTC.

The chain joins TRBV11-2 to TRBJ2-7; 14 bases fit TRBD2. Germline-derived CDR1 and CDR2 are SGHAT and FQNNGV. V gave up 3 bases and J gave up 8 bases; unmatched junction bases: 6. The CDR3 is 15 residues long. DNA of the CDR3: TGTGCCAGCAGCTTGACTAGCGGGGGGGCTGATCAGCAGTACTTC. This codes for CASSLTSGGADQQYF.